The present TCR beta chain was sequenced within a study of blood T cell repertoires in COVID-19. V lost 0 bases to trimming and J lost 15 bases, with 21 bases between them. CDR3 length: 15 residues. Germline values: CDR1 LGHNA, CDR2 YNFKEQ. In this sample, this clone turned up a few times. TCRdb's copy holds only in-frame clones and misses some; the assay was immunoSEQ multiplex PCR. The sample yields about 240,000 clones, around 80% seen once. What was sequenced was peripheral blood. The TCR comes from a woman in her late teens or twenties with acute or convalescent COVID-19. The rearrangement joins TRBV4-2 to TRBJ2-1; D is undetermined. DNA of the CDR3: TGTGCCAGCAGCCAAGATATTGGCCGATTTAGCTACATGTTCTTC. It encodes CASSQDIGRFSYMFF.